This T cell receptor (beta chain) was profiled in a study of control samples from healthy donors and cancer patients. V gave up 6 bases and J gave up 4 bases; unmatched junction bases: 8. Germline V CDR1 and CDR2: MNHEY, SVGEGT. The CDR3 runs to 15 residues. This table comes from immunoSEQ multiplex PCR, and its TCRdb copy is limited to in-frame clones, with some not included. The sample shows 390,000 or so clones, about 93% of them seen only once. Sequenced material: PBMCs. The chain is built from TRBV6-2 or TRBV6-3 and TRBJ1-4; 7 bases line up with TRBD1. The TCR sequence derives from a middle-aged man with head and neck cancer. The CDR3 spells CASSGRQGVNEKLFF. CDR3 bases: TGTGCCAGCAGCGGCCGGCAGGGGGTTAATGAAAAACTGTTTTTT.